Given below is one T cell receptor beta chain in context. This sample is part of a study of blood T cell repertoires in COVID-19. Study in general: Researchers got acute and convalescent COVID-19 samples from the United States, Italy and Spain. Sample material is recorded as cDNA or gDNA derived from T cells, B-cell-depleted T cells, or PBMCs.

Losses at the gene ends were 1 base for V and 3 bases for J; bases not matched to a gene: 4. Germline CDR1 LNHDA, CDR2 SQIVND (reference sequence). The CDR3 runs to 16 residues. Profiled with immunoSEQ multiplex PCR; TCRdb holds only in-frame clones, not every one. The top ten hold 7.9% of the sample, which has approximately 130,000 clones, approximately 71% seen once. J is TRBJ1-4 and V is TRBV19; 8 nucleotides match TRBD1. The receptor was isolated from a human donor in a cohort sampled during active COVID-19. The material sequenced was peripheral blood. This CDR3 is CASSIVGQGPNEKLFF. CDR3 coding DNA: TGTGCCAGTAGTATAGTCGGACAGGGCCCTAATGAAAAACTGTTTTTT.